This TCR beta chain derives from a study of blood T cell repertoires in COVID-19. V gave up 3 bases and J gave up 4 bases; unmatched junction bases: 5. The CDR3 runs to 14 residues. CDR1 and CDR2 from the germline V gene are SNHLY and FYNNEI. The repertoire was sequenced with immunoSEQ multiplex PCR; TCRdb's copy has only in-frame clones and lacks some. The sample consists of some 450,000 clones, roughly 89% of them appearing once. This receptor was obtained from a man between 18 and 35 years old with COVID-19, enrolled during active disease. The specimen was peripheral blood. V gene TRBV2 combines with J gene TRBJ1-2; TRBD1 matches 7 bases. For the CDR3, the DNA is TGTGCCAGCAGTGAGCTAGGACAGGCCTATGGCTACACCTTC. Translation: CASSELGQAYGYTF.